The clone carrying this T cell receptor (beta chain) was seen a few times. The source of the sample is a study of early T cells in non-severe SARS-CoV-2 infection. TCRdb redid the calling of the 5' RACE reads with MiXCR, one entry per CDR3 protein. The sample has 70,000 to 80,000 distinct CDR3 sequences; around 11% are singletons. CDR1 is SGHRS and CDR2 is YFSETQ in the germline V gene. Trimming left V 0 bases short and J 2 bases short, with 18 bases between. The CDR3 has 18 amino acids. The chain is built from TRBV5-1 and TRBJ2-1; possibly TRBD2 for D (6 bases). Sample: whole blood, taken at baseline. The source of this sequence is an adult who was a healthcare worker with PCR-confirmed SARS-CoV-2 infection or an uninfected control (not recorded which). The CDR3 nucleotides read TGCGCCAGCAGCTTGGCTAGTTGGGGCGGAGGGGCCTACAATGAGCAGTTCTTC. Amino acids: CASSLASWGGGAYNEQFF.